The 24 T cell receptor beta chains reported below all come from one sample, sequenced in a study of spatial heterogeneity in lung cancer. TCRdb fed the 5' RACE reads into MiXCR, producing one record per CDR3 protein. The sample has 85,000 to 100,000 distinct CDR3 sequences, less than 20% seen once. Time point noted: blood at routine non-recurrence follow-up after resection. This sample comprised PBMCs, obtained at follow-up. Receptor source: a male donor with early-stage non-small cell lung cancer.

In its sample, this clonotype was seen many times. The rearrangement links TRBV20-1 to TRBJ2-3; 8 bases are a match to TRBD2. The length of the CDR3 is 13 residues. V trimming: 3 bases; J trimming: 5 bases; junction bases outside the gene matches: 4. The germline CDR1 and CDR2 sequences are DFQATT and SNEGSKA (reference sequence). Here the CDR3 reads CSASGGAGDTQYF. CDR3 sequence (DNA): TGCAGTGCTAGCGGGGGGGCGGGAGATACGCAGTATTTT.

This sequence joins TRBV27 and TRBJ1-1, with 9 positions matching TRBD1. Germline loops: CDR1 MNHEY, CDR2 SMNVEV (reference sequence). This CDR3 is built from 17 residues. V shed 6 bases and J 2 bases; nucleotides not matched to a gene: 13. The CDR3 is CASRRADRGLTNTEAFF. CDR3 coding DNA: TGTGCCAGCAGACGGGCGGACAGGGGACTTACAAACACTGAAGCTTTCTTT.

This clonotype was seen more than once but under ten times. The chain employs TRBV6-6 and TRBJ1-5; D possibly corresponds to TRBD1 (6 bases). The V end was cut by 6 bases, the J end by 1 base, with 13 bases between. This CDR3 is 15 amino acids long. Germline V CDR1 and CDR2: MNHNY, SVGAGI (reference sequence). The CDR3 DNA follows: TGTGCCAGCAGGACACAGGGAGTAAGCAATCAGCCCCAGCATTTT. Amino acids: CASRTQGVSNQPQHF.

The CDR3 DNA reads as TGTGCCAGCAGCTTTAGTACGGGCCCTGAAGCTTTCTTT. Encoded protein: CASSFSTGPEAFF. The V gene is TRBV7-2, the J gene TRBJ1-1; D gene unclear. The V gene's germline CDR1 is SGHTA and CDR2 FQGNSA. Trimming shortened V by 3 bases and J by 6 bases, and 11 bases separated the two germline ends. CDR3 length: 13 residues.

The chain uses TRBV20-1 and TRBJ2-3, with D perhaps matching TRBD1 or TRBD2 (6 bases each). Germline values: CDR1 DFQATT, CDR2 SNEGSKA (reference sequence). The V end was cut by 0 bases, the J end by 2 bases, with 15 bases between. The CDR3 is 16 residues long. The DNA of the CDR3 is TGCAGTGCTAGAGATCCCCCGGGGGCTGTCACAGATACGCAGTATTTT. This translates into CSARDPPGAVTDTQYF.

The rearrangement uses TRBV5-4 and TRBJ2-2, with 7 bases aligning to TRBD1. In germline, CDR1 is SGHNT, CDR2 YYREEE (reference sequence). The CDR3 contains 15 residues. After removal of 4 bases from V and 5 bases from J, the junction contained 8 bases not matched to a gene. CDR3 bases: TGTGCCAGCAGCACGGGACAGAGGCGAACCGGGGAGCTGTTTTTT. Its protein is CASSTGQRRTGELFF.

There are a few counts of this clonotype. The chain combines TRBV20-1 with TRBJ2-1; 10 nucleotides match TRBD2. The CDR3 is made up of 14 amino acids. The germline CDR1 and CDR2 sequences are DFQATT and SNEGSKA (reference sequence). The trim removed 8 bases at V and 4 bases at J, leaving 8 bases unmatched. In nucleotides, the CDR3 is TGCAGTCCTCATAAGCGGGAGGGATACAATGAGCAGTTCTTC. It specifies CSPHKREGYNEQFF.

The V and J genes are TRBV24-1 and TRBJ1-3, with a weak D call TRBD1 (5 bases). Germline V gene sequence: CDR1 KGHDR, CDR2 SFDVKD. V dropped 3 bases and J dropped 0 bases, with 11 bases sitting between them. The CDR3 has 16 residues. CDR3 amino acids: CATSDPAGSSGNTIYF. In DNA, the CDR3 is TGTGCCACCAGTGATCCTGCAGGGAGCTCTGGAAACACCATATATTTT.

This rearrangement joins TRBV7-3 to TRBJ1-2; D is uncertain. Between the trimmed V and J ends, which lost 5 bases and 4 bases, there was a span of 11 bases. In germline, CDR1 is SGHTA, CDR2 FQGTGA. The CDR3 has 13 amino acids. CDR3 DNA sequence: TGTGCCAGCAGCCCATGGCAGCTCTATGGCTACACCTTC. It encodes CASSPWQLYGYTF.

This clonotype was counted at least ten times. V usage is TRBV20-1 and J usage is TRBJ2-1; tentatively, D is TRBD1 (6 bases). This CDR3 has 14 amino acids. Germline assignment: CDR1 DFQATT and CDR2 SNEGSKA (reference sequence). The V and J ends lost 6 bases and 2 bases respectively, with 14 bases between them. Here the CDR3 DNA reads TGCAGTGCCAACAAACCAGGGGCCTACAATGAGCAGTTCTTC. Its translation is CSANKPGAYNEQFF.

This clonotype appeared a few times. This chain connects TRBV18 to TRBJ2-2; D is unclear. The CDR3 is made up of 13 amino acids. Trimming left V 1 base short and J 6 bases short, with 6 bases between. Germline V lookup: CDR1 KGHSH, CDR2 LQKENI. The CDR3 region is CASSPLSPGELFF. The DNA for the CDR3 is TGTGCCAGCTCACCACTCAGTCCCGGGGAGCTGTTTTTT.

The chain couples TRBV12-3 or TRBV12-4 to TRBJ2-2; 13 nucleotides match TRBD2. The CDR3 covers 16 residues. The V segment lost 6 bases and the J segment 3 bases; nucleotides outside the gene matches: 4. CDR3 nucleotides: TGTGCCAGCAGAACTAGCGGGAGGGCCTACACCGGGGAGCTGTTTTTT. This gives the protein CASRTSGRAYTGELFF.

V is TRBV7-8 and J is TRBJ2-1, with 8 bases identical to TRBD1. J was trimmed by 3 bases and V by 5 bases; bases with no gene match: 3. Germline V gene sequence: CDR1 SGHVS, CDR2 FQNEAQ. CDR3 length equals 14 residues. The CDR3 region is CASSTGTGYNEQFF. As DNA, the CDR3 is TGTGCCAGCAGCACCGGGACAGGCTACAATGAGCAGTTCTTC.

The V call is TRBV12-3 or TRBV12-4, the J call TRBJ2-2; D is possibly TRBD1 or TRBD2 (5 bases each). Between the trimmed V and J ends, which lost 8 bases and 8 bases, there was a span of 12 bases. This CDR3 has 12 residues. CDR3 sequence (DNA): TGTGCCAGCCGATTGGGGGAGGGGGAGCTGTTTTTT. Its translation: CASRLGEGELFF.

The V call is TRBV4-3, the J call TRBJ2-5, with a possible D match to TRBD2 (5 bases). Trimming pared 0 bases from V and 4 bases from J, leaving 15 bases between. Looked up from germline, CDR1 is LGHNA and CDR2 is YSLEER. This CDR3 is built from 16 residues. CDR3 protein: CASSQDWYGVGETQYF. CDR3 sequence (DNA): TGCGCCAGCAGCCAAGATTGGTACGGGGTGGGAGAGACCCAGTACTTC.

This clonotype was observed a handful of times. The rearrangement uses TRBV5-1 and TRBJ2-5; D remains ambiguous. The germline V gene encodes CDR1 SGHRS and CDR2 YFSETQ. The length of the CDR3 is 14 residues. Trimming removed 4 bases at V and 3 bases at J, with 13 bases between. CDR3 loop: CASSQTSTEETQYF. CDR3 nucleotides: TGCGCCAGCAGCCAAACATCAACTGAAGAGACCCAGTACTTC.

This chain links TRBV7-2 with TRBJ1-5; D not resolved. The germline V and J ends were trimmed by 3 bases and 3 bases, with 9 bases remaining between them. CDR3 length: 14 residues. Germline V gene lookup returns CDR1 SGHTA and CDR2 FQGNSA. The CDR3 reads CASSLARYNQPQHF. CDR3 sequence (DNA): TGTGCCAGCAGCTTGGCGAGGTACAATCAGCCCCAGCATTTT.

The chain links TRBV20-1 to TRBJ1-2; D might be TRBD1 (6 bases). The CDR3 loop spans 12 amino acids. Trimming took off 5 bases at V and 8 bases at J, with 15 bases between the two ends. Looked up from germline, CDR1 is DFQATT and CDR2 is SNEGSKA (reference sequence). DNA of the CDR3: TGCAGTGCTGTGCCGGACAGCGGAGGCTACACCTTC. Encoded protein: CSAVPDSGGYTF.

The sample holds many counts of this clonotype. The rearrangement links TRBV7-8 to TRBJ1-6; D perhaps matches TRBD1 (5 bases). The V end was cut by 5 bases, the J end by 13 bases, with 12 bases between. The CDR3 totals 12 residues. The germline V gene has CDR1 SGHVS and CDR2 FQNEAQ. The CDR3 loop is CASSPGDAPLHF. Here the CDR3 DNA reads TGTGCCAGCAGCCCGGGGGATGCCCCCCTCCACTTT. Looking up the rest from reference TRBV7-8 and TRBJ1-6 gives the full variable domain: GAGVSQSPRYKVAKRGQDVALRCDPISGHVSLFWYQQALGQGPEFLTYFQNEAQLDKSGLPSDRFFAERPEGSVSTLKIQRTQQEDSAVYLCASSPGDAPLHFGNGTRLTVT.

This clonotype was seen a few times. The chain carries TRBV6-1 and TRBJ1-1, with 7 bases fitting TRBD1. The germline CDR1 and CDR2 sequences are MNHNS and SASEGT. This CDR3 spans 13 amino acids. Trimming removed 8 bases from V and 1 base from J; junction bases left unmatched: 4. The CDR3 is CASYRGKNTEAFF. The DNA of the CDR3 is TGTGCCAGCTACAGGGGCAAGAACACTGAAGCTTTCTTT.

V gene TRBV10-3 combines with J gene TRBJ2-6; 7 nucleotides agree with TRBD1. V dropped 6 bases and J dropped 2; count of bases not matched to a gene: 7. The CDR3 covers 16 residues. The germline gives CDR1 ENHRY, CDR2 SYGVKD. The CDR3 DNA sequence: TGTGCCATCAGCGGGGACAGTAGTCCTGGGGCCAACGTCCTGACTTTC. Translation gives CAISGDSSPGANVLTF.

This clonotype has a handful of counts. The gene calls are TRBV24-1 and TRBJ2-1; 10 bases agree with TRBD1. Germline V lookup: CDR1 KGHDR, CDR2 SFDVKD. V trimming: 3 bases; J trimming: 8 bases; junction bases outside the gene matches: 6. The CDR3 sequence is 15 residues long. The CDR3 DNA is TGTGCCACCAGTGATGCCGGGACAGGGGACCATGAGCAGTTCTTC. Amino acids: CATSDAGTGDHEQFF.

This chain joins TRBV10-1 and TRBJ2-2, with no clear D. The ends were cut back, 3 bases at V and 1 base at J, with 12 bases in the middle. The length of the CDR3 is 16 residues. Looked up from germline, CDR1 is WNHNN and CDR2 is SYGVQD (reference sequence). The chain's CDR3 is CASSDHLARNTGELFF. The CDR3 bases are TGCGCCAGCAGTGATCACCTGGCCCGGAACACCGGGGAGCTGTTTTTT.

The chain uses TRBV27 and TRBJ2-7, with 7 bases identical to TRBD2. V shed 9 bases, J shed 2 bases, and the junction held 7 bases outside the gene matches. Germline V lookup: CDR1 MNHEY, CDR2 SMNVEV (reference sequence). CDR3 length equals 13 residues. CDR3 DNA sequence: TGTGCCAGGGGCGGGGGAGGCGCCTACGAGCAGTACGTC. Its protein product is CARGGGGAYEQYV.